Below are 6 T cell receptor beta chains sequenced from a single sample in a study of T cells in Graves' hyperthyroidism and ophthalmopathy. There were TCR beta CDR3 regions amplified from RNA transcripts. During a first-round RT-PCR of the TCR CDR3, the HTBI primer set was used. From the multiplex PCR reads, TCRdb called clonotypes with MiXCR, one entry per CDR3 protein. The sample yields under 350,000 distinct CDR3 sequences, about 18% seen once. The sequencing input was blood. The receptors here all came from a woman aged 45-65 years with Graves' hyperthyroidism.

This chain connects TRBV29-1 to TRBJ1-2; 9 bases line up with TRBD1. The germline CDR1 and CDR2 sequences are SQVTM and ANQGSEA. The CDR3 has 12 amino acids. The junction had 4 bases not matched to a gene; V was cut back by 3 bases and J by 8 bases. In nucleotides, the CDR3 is TGCAGCGTTGAGGGACAGGGAGAAGGCTACACCTTC. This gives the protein CSVEGQGEGYTF. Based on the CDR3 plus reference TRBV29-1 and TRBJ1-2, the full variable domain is SAVISQKPSRDICQRGTSLTIQCQVDSQVTMMFWYRQQPGQSLTLIATANQGSEATYESGFVIDKFPISRPNLTFSTLTVSNMSPEDSSIYLCSVEGQGEGYTFGSGTRLTVV.

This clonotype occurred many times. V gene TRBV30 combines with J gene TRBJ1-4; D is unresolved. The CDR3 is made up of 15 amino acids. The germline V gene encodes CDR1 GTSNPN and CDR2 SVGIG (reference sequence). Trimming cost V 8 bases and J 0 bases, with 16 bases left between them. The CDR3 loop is CAVTATDATNEKLFF. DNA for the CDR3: TGTGCCGTCACGGCGACGGATGCAACTAATGAAAAACTGTTTTTT.

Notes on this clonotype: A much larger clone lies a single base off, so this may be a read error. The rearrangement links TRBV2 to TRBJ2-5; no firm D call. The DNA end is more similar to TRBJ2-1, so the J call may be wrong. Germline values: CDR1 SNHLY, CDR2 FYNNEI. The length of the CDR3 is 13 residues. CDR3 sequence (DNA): TGTGCCAGCAGCGTCCTAAAACATGAGACCCAGTTCTTC. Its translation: CASSVLKHETQFF.

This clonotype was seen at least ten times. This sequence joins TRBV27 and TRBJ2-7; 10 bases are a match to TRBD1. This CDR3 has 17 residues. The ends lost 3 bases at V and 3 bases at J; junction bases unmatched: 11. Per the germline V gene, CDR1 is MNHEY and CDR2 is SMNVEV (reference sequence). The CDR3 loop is CASSFLARRDRGYEQYF. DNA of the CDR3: TGTGCCAGCAGTTTTTTGGCCCGCCGGGACAGGGGCTACGAGCAGTACTTC.

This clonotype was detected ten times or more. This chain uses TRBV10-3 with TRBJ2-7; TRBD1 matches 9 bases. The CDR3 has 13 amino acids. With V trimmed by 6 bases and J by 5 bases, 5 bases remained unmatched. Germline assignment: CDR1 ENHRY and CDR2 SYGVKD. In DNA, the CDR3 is TGTGCCATCAGGCCGGGACAGGGTCACGAGCAGTACTTC. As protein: CAIRPGQGHEQYF.

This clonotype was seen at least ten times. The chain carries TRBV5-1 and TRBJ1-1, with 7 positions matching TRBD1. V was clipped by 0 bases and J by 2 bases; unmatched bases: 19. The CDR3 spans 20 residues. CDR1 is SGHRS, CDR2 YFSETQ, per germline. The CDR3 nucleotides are TGCGCCAGCAGCTTGGTGCGACATGAACACATGGGACAGTTCAACACTGAAGCTTTCTTT. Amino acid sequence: CASSLVRHEHMGQFNTEAFF.